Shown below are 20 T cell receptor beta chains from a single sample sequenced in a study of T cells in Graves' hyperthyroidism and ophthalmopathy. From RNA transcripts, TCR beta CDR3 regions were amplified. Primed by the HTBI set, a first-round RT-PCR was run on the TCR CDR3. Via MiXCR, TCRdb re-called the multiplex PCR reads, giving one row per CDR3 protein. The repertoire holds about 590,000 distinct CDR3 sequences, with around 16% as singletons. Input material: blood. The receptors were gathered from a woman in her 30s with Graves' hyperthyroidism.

The CDR3 is CSVGSGQGYEQYF. The CDR3, as DNA: TGCAGCGTCGGAAGTGGACAGGGCTACGAGCAGTACTTC. This chain uses TRBV29-1 with TRBJ2-7; 8 positions agree with TRBD1. The CDR3 has 13 amino acids. The germline V gene encodes CDR1 SQVTM and CDR2 ANQGSEA. V was pared by 6 bases and J by 3 bases, with 7 bases of the junction left unmatched.

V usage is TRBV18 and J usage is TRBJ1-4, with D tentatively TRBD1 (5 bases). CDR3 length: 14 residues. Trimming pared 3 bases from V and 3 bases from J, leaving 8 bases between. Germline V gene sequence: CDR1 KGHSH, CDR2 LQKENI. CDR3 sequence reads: CASSPGEPNEKLFF. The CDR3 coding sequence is TGTGCCAGCTCACCGGGGGAGCCTAATGAAAAACTGTTTTTT.

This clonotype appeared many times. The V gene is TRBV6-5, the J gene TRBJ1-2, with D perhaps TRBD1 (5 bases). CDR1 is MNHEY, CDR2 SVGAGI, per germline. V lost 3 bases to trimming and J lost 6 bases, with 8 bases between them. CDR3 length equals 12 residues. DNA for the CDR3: TGTGCCAGCAGTTATCAGGGAGATGGCTACACCTTC. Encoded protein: CASSYQGDGYTF.

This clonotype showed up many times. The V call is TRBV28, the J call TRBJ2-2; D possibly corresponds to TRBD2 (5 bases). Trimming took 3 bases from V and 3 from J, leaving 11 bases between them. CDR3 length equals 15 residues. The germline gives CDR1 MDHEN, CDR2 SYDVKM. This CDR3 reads CASSFGGEHTGELFF. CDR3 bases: TGTGCCAGCAGTTTCGGTGGGGAGCACACCGGGGAGCTGTTTTTT.

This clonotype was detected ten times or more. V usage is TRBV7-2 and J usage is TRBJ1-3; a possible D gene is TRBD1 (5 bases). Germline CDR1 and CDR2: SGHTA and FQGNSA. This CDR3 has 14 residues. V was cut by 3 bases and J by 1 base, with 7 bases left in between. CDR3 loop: CASSFDSSGNTIYF. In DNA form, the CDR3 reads TGTGCCAGCAGCTTTGACAGTTCTGGAAACACCATATATTTT.

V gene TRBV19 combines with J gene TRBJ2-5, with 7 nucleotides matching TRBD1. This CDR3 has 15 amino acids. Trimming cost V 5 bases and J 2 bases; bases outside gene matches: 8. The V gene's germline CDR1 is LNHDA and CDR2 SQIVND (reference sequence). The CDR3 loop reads CASSLTLDRQETQYF. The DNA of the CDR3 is TGTGCCAGTAGTCTAACCCTGGACAGGCAAGAGACCCAGTACTTC.

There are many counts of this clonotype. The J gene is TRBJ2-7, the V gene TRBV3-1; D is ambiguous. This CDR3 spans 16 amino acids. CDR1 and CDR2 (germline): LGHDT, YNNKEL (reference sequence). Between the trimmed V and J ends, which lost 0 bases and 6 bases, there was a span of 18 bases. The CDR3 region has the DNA TGTGCCAGCAGCCAAGATAGTTCAGCGAGATCGAGCGAGCAGTACTTC. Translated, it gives CASSQDSSARSSEQYF.

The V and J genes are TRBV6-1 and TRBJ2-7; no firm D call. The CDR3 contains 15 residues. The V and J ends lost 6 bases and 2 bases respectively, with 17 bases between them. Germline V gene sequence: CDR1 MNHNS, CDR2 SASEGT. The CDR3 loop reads CASSPQGRFTYEQYF. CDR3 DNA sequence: TGTGCCAGCAGCCCCCAAGGCAGGTTCACCTACGAGCAGTACTTC.

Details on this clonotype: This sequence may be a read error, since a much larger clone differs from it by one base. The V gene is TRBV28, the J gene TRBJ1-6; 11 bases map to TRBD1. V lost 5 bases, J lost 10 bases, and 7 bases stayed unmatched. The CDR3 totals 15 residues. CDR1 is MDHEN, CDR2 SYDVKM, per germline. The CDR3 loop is CASSLDRGLMSPLHF. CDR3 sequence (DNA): TGTGCCAGCAGTCTGGACAGGGGGCTAATGTCACCCCTCCACTTT. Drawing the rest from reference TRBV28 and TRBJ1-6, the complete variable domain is DVKVTQSSRYLVKRTGEKVFLECVQDMDHENMFWYRQDPGLGLRLIYFSYDVKMKEKGDIPEGYSVSREKKERFSLILESASTNQTSMYLCASSLDRGLMSPLHFGNGTRLTVT.

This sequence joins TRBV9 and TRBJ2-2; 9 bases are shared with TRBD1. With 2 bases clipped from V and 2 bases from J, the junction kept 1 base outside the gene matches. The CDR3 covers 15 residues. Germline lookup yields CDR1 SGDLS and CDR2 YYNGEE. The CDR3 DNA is TGTGCCAGCAGCGTGGGACAGGGAAACACCGGGGAGCTGTTTTTT. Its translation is CASSVGQGNTGELFF. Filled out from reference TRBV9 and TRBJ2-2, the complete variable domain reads DSGVTQTPKHLITATGQRVTLRCSPRSGDLSVYWYQQSLDQGLQFLIQYYNGEERAKGNILERFSAQQFPDLHSELNLSSLELGDSALYFCASSVGQGNTGELFFGEGSRLTVL.

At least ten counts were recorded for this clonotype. The CDR3 region has the DNA TGTGCCAGCAGCTTAGCCCACTGGAAAAGCTCCTACAATGAGCAGTTCTTC. It translates to CASSLAHWKSSYNEQFF. The chain links TRBV7-2 to TRBJ2-1; D is ambiguous. Germline assignment: CDR1 SGHTA and CDR2 FQGNSA. The length of the CDR3 is 17 residues. Trimming cost V 0 bases and J 0 bases, with 12 bases left between them.

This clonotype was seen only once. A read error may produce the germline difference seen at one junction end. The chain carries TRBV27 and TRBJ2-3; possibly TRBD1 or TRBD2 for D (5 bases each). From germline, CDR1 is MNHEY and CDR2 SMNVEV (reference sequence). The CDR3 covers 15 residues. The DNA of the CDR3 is TGTGCCAGCAGTTTAGGGGGTTCTGGCACAGATGCGCAGTATTTT. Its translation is CASSLGGSGTDAQYF.

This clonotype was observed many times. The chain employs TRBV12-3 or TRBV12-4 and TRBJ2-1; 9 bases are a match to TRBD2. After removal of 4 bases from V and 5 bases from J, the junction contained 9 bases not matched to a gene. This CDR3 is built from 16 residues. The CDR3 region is CASSWSTSGLHNEQFF. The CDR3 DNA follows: TGTGCCAGCAGTTGGAGTACTAGCGGGCTTCACAATGAGCAGTTCTTC.

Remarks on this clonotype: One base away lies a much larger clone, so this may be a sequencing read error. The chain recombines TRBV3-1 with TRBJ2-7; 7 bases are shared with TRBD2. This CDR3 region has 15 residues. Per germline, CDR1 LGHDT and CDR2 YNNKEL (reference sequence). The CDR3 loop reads CASSPGLPSSYEHYF. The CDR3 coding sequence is TGTGCCAGCAGCCCGGGACTACCGAGCTCCTACGAGCATTACTTC.

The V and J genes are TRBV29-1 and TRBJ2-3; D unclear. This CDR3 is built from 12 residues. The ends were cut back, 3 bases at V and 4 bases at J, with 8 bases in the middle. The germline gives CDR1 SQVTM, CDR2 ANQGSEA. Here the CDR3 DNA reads TGCAGCGTTGACTTAGGCCCAGATACGCAGTATTTT. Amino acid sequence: CSVDLGPDTQYF.

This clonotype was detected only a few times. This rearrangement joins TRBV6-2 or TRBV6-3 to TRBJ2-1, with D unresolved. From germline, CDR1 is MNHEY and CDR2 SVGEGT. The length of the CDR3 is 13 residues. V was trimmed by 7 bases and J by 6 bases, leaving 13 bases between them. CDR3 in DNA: TGTGCCAGCATAGGGCCCTCGCGCAATGAGCAGTTCTTC. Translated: CASIGPSRNEQFF.

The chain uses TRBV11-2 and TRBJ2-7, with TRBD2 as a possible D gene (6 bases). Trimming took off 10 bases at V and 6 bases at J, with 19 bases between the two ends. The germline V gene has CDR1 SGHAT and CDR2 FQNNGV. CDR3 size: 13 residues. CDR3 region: CATAAGGSGEQYF. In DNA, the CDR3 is TGTGCCACGGCCGCCGGAGGGAGCGGCGAGCAGTACTTC.

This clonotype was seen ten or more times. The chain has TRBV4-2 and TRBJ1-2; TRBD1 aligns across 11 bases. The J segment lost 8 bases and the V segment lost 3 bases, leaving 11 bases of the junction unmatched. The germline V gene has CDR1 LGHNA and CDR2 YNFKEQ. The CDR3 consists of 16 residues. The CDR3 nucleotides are TGTGCCAGCAGCCATCCCGACCCTCGGACAGGGGGCGGCTACACCTTC. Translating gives CASSHPDPRTGGGYTF.

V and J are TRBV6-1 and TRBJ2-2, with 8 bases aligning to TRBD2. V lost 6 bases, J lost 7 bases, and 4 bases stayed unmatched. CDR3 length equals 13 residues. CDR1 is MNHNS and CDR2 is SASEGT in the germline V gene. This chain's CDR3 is CASRGLVVGELFF. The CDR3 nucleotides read TGTGCCAGCAGGGGACTAGTAGTCGGGGAGCTGTTTTTT.

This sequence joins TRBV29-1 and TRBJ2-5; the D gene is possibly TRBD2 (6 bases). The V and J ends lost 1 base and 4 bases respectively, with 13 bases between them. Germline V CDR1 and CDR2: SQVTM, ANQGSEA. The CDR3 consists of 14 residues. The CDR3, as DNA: TGCAGCGTTGAAGGCGGGGCGGTGAGAGAGACCCAGTACTTC. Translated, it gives CSVEGGAVRETQYF. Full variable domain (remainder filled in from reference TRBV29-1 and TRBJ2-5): SAVISQKPSRDICQRGTSLTIQCQVDSQVTMMFWYRQQPGQSLTLIATANQGSEATYESGFVIDKFPISRPNLTFSTLTVSNMSPEDSSIYLCSVEGGAVRETQYFGPGTRLLVL.